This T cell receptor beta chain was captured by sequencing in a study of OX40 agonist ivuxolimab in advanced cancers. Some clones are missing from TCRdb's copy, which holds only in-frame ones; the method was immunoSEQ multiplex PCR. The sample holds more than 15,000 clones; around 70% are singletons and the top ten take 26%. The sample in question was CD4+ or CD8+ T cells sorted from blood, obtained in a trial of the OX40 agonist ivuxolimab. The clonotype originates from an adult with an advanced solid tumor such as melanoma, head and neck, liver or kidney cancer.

CDR3 protein: CASSVAGGVYEQYF. Here the CDR3 DNA reads TGTGCCAGCAGCGTAGCAGGGGGCGTATACGAGCAGTACTTC. The rearrangement uses TRBV7-3 and TRBJ2-7; 8 nucleotides match TRBD1. The ends lost 5 bases at V and 4 bases at J; junction bases unmatched: 7. The CDR3 contains 14 residues. Germline loops: CDR1 SGHTA, CDR2 FQGTGA.